The rows below give T cell receptor beta chains drawn from one sample of a study of monozygotic twins with inflammatory bowel disease. TCRdb reanalyzed the 5' RACE reads and collapses them to one entry per CDR3 protein, without DNA. The sample features approximately 400,000 distinct CDR3 sequences, with approximately 2.3% in its top ten. The sample consisted of blood. The receptor set was obtained from a human donor with ulcerative colitis or Crohn's disease, or a healthy co-twin of an affected twin (not recorded which). The CDR3 runs from the conserved cysteine through the conserved F or W.

j_call: TRBJ2-5; v_call: TRBV7-2; cdr3_aa: CASSSAGYQETQYF
j_call: TRBJ2-2; v_call: TRBV23-1; cdr3_aa: CASSPEGTPGDTGELFF
j_call: TRBJ1-1; v_call: TRBV7-9; cdr3_aa: CASSMGPANTEAFF
j_call: TRBJ2-7; v_call: TRBV20-1; cdr3_aa: CSARALPGNLEQYF
j_call: TRBJ1-2; v_call: TRBV20-1; cdr3_aa: CSARDDTGVYGYTF
j_call: TRBJ2-1; v_call: TRBV11-2; cdr3_aa: CASSLKSSSGISYNEQFF
j_call: TRBJ1-3; v_call: TRBV20-1; cdr3_aa: CSATRASGNTIYF
j_call: TRBJ2-3; v_call: TRBV5-1; cdr3_aa: CASSLVGRSDTQYF
j_call: TRBJ2-1; v_call: TRBV6-1; cdr3_aa: CASSPHSEGNEQFF
j_call: TRBJ2-5; v_call: TRBV6-1; cdr3_aa: CASTQGPPYNQETQYF
j_call: TRBJ2-7; v_call: TRBV5-1; cdr3_aa: CASSLRGHEQYF
j_call: TRBJ2-3; v_call: TRBV6-4; cdr3_aa: CASRRLAGSTDTQYF
j_call: TRBJ2-2; v_call: TRBV6-4; cdr3_aa: CASSEGGAGELFF
j_call: TRBJ2-7; v_call: TRBV5-1; cdr3_aa: CASSSGQGISEQYF
j_call: TRBJ2-6; v_call: TRBV4-2; cdr3_aa: CASSHQQSEANVLTF
j_call: TRBJ1-3; v_call: TRBV7-9; cdr3_aa: CASSLLRLGAGNTIYF
j_call: TRBJ2-1; v_call: TRBV20-1; cdr3_aa: CSARREDSYNEQFF
j_call: TRBJ2-1; v_call: TRBV9; cdr3_aa: CASSMRLVGEQFF
j_call: TRBJ2-3; v_call: TRBV29-1; cdr3_aa: CSVAGTGFTDTQYF
j_call: TRBJ1-4; v_call: TRBV5-1; cdr3_aa: CASKGQPATNEKLFF
j_call: TRBJ2-4; v_call: TRBV7-9; cdr3_aa: CASSSTSGRFNIQYF
j_call: TRBJ1-5; v_call: TRBV29-1; cdr3_aa: CSVRDGPNQPQHF
j_call: TRBJ2-7; v_call: TRBV7-8; cdr3_aa: CASSTIRGSYEQYF
j_call: TRBJ1-5; v_call: TRBV28; cdr3_aa: CASSFSPAGYNQPQHF
j_call: TRBJ1-1; v_call: TRBV5-5; cdr3_aa: CASSSRGNVGTEAFF
j_call: TRBJ2-7; v_call: TRBV6-5; cdr3_aa: CASSYDPTSTYEQYF
j_call: TRBJ2-5; v_call: TRBV11-1; cdr3_aa: CASSSRDLRRETQYF
j_call: TRBJ1-5; v_call: TRBV6-1; cdr3_aa: CASRRSGGAGQPQHF